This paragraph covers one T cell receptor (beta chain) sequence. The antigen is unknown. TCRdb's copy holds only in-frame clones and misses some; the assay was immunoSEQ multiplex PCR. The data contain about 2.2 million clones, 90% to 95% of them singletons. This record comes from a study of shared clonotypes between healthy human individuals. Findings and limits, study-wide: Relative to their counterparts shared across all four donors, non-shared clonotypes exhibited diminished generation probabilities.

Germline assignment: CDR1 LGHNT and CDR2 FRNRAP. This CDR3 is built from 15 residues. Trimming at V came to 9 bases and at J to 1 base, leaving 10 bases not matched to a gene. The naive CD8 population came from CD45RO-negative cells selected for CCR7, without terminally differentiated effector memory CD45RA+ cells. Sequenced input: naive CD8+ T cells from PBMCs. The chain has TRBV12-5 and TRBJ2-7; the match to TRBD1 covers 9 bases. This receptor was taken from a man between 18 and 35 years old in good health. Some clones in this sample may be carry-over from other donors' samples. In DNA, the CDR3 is TGTGCTAGCTCCCCCGGACAGGGGCTATCCTACGAGCAGTACTTC. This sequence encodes CASSPGQGLSYEQYF.